This passage covers 20 T cell receptor beta chains from one sample sequenced in a study of technical replicates of blood from a handful of donors. This table comes from immunoSEQ multiplex PCR, and its TCRdb copy is limited to in-frame clones, with some not included. The sample consists of approximately 84,000 clones, roughly 98% of them appearing once. The sample comprised T cells isolated from PBMCs. The receptors were gathered from a human donor in good health.

This clone has a single count. This chain links TRBV6-5 with TRBJ2-7, with D perhaps matching TRBD2 (5 bases). This CDR3 region has 14 residues. V gave up 4 bases and J gave up 6 bases, with 16 bases separating them. Germline CDR1 MNHEY, CDR2 SVGAGI. In DNA form, the CDR3 reads TGTGCCAGCAGTTGCAAAGAGGGAATTTGCGAGCAGTACTTC. This translates into CASSCKEGICEQYF.

Here the CDR3 reads CASSPGQGANQPQHF. The CDR3 DNA reads as TGTGCCAGCAGCCCGGGACAGGGGGCGAATCAGCCCCAGCATTTT. The chain is built from TRBV6-5 and TRBJ1-5; 12 bases fit TRBD1. V lost 6 bases to trimming and J lost 4 bases; unmatched junction nucleotides: 4. Germline values: CDR1 MNHEY, CDR2 SVGAGI. The CDR3 has 15 residues.

The J gene is TRBJ2-6, the V gene TRBV27; D perhaps matches TRBD1 (6 bases). The CDR3 extends over 15 amino acids. Trimming pared 8 bases from V and 4 bases from J, leaving 15 bases between. The germline gives CDR1 MNHEY, CDR2 SMNVEV (reference sequence). The CDR3 DNA reads TGTGCCAGCCGAAACAGGGTTCGGGGGGCCAACGTCCTGACTTTC. It codes for CASRNRVRGANVLTF.

V is TRBV6-5 and J is TRBJ1-5; D is possibly TRBD1 (6 bases). The length of the CDR3 is 15 residues. With 5 bases removed from V and 0 bases from J, the gap between germline ends came to 11 bases. CDR1 MNHEY and CDR2 SVGAGI come from the germline V gene. The CDR3 nucleotides read TGTGCCAGCAGTCAGCAGGGGCATAGCAATCAGCCCCAGCATTTT. Protein sequence: CASSQQGHSNQPQHF.

This chain uses TRBV14 with TRBJ2-2; D unclear. Germline V gene lookup returns CDR1 SGHDN and CDR2 FVKESK. V lost 1 base and J lost 7, with 4 bases in between. The length of the CDR3 is 12 residues. The DNA for the CDR3 is TGTGCCAGCAGCCAAGGTATCGGGGAGCTGTTTTTT. Its protein product is CASSQGIGELFF.

This clone was counted only a few times. The chain is built from TRBV9 and TRBJ1-1; D is unclear. The CDR3 is 14 residues long. V lost 1 base and J lost 3, with 10 bases in between. Germline CDR1 reads SGDLS; CDR2 reads YYNGEE. The CDR3 spells CASSVQVSDTEAFF. DNA of the CDR3: TGTGCCAGCAGCGTACAGGTGTCAGACACTGAAGCTTTCTTT.

The genes are TRBV18 and TRBJ2-4, with D possibly matching TRBD2 (5 bases). Per the germline V gene, CDR1 is KGHSH and CDR2 is LQKENI. V lost 4 bases to trimming and J lost 0 bases, with 22 bases between them. The CDR3 consists of 19 residues. The CDR3 reads CASSLRAVASSAAKNIQYF. CDR3 DNA: TGTGCCAGCTCACTAAGAGCGGTAGCGAGCTCGGCAGCCAAAAACATTCAGTACTTC.

CDR3 sequence (DNA): TGTGCCAGCAGTTTATCGCCCCAAAAGGAGGCCCCAAAGCAGTATTTT. It is translated as CASSLSPQKEAPKQYF. The V and J genes are TRBV28 and TRBJ2-3, with D tentatively TRBD2 (5 bases). The germline V gene encodes CDR1 MDHEN and CDR2 SYDVKM. The CDR3 spans 16 residues. Trimming stripped 1 base from V and 11 bases from J, with 22 bases between.

The J gene is TRBJ1-2, the V gene TRBV2, with 7 bases matching TRBD1. Germline V gene sequence: CDR1 SNHLY, CDR2 FYNNEI. V gave up 5 bases and J gave up 8 bases; unmatched junction bases: 5. The length of the CDR3 is 12 residues. CDR3 protein: CASSTGTVGYTF. Written as DNA, the CDR3 is TGTGCCAGCAGTACCGGGACAGTGGGCTACACCTTC. The whole variable domain, filled in from reference TRBV2 and TRBJ1-2, reads EPEVTQTPSHQVTQMGQEVILRCVPISNHLYFYWYRQILGQKVEFLVSFYNNEISEKSEIFDDQFSVERPDGSNFTLKIRSTKLEDSAMYFCASSTGTVGYTFGSGTRLTVV.

The rearrangement links TRBV11-2 to TRBJ2-1; a weak D match, TRBD2 (5 bases). V lost 7 bases and J 0 bases, leaving 13 bases between the germline ends. The CDR3 extends over 15 amino acids. CDR1 SGHAT and CDR2 FQNNGV come from the germline V gene. This CDR3 is CASTRTLSSYNEQFF. As DNA, the CDR3 is TGTGCCAGCACCAGGACTCTCAGCTCCTACAATGAGCAGTTCTTC.

The chain is built from TRBV5-1 and TRBJ2-5; 7 bases line up with TRBD1. Looked up from germline, CDR1 is SGHRS and CDR2 is YFSETQ. The CDR3 spans 16 residues. V shed 4 bases, J shed 5 bases, and the junction held 14 bases outside the gene matches. CDR3 DNA: TGCGCCAGCAGCCTTAACCCTACAGGGGCAGGGGAGACCCAGTACTTC. Protein product: CASSLNPTGAGETQYF.

The chain joins TRBV7-2 to TRBJ2-3, with 12 positions matching TRBD2. Germline trimming cut 2 bases from V and 5 bases from J; bases unmatched to any gene: 5. CDR3 size: 16 residues. Germline V CDR1 and CDR2: SGHTA, FQGNSA. The DNA of the CDR3 is TGTGCCAGCAGCTTACCTAGCGGGGGGGCGCAAGATACGCAGTATTTT. Translating it yields CASSLPSGGAQDTQYF.

Notes on this clone: The CDR3 does not end in the conserved phenylalanine or tryptophan, so this is likely a read error. The DNA is left out, because the CDR3 cannot be placed on it with certainty; the CDR3 is given as TCRdb lists it. This chain joins TRBV5-1 and TRBJ2-7; no DNA check was done on the table's D call, TRBD2. Germline V CDR1 and CDR2: SGHRS, YFSETQ. A total of 13 residues make up the CDR3, ends included. The CDR3: CASSFVRASGGKD.

The V and J genes are TRBV6-5 and TRBJ1-1, with no clear D. The germline V gene encodes CDR1 MNHEY and CDR2 SVGAGI. The CDR3 has 12 amino acids. V was clipped by 6 bases and J by 2 bases, with 7 bases between them. For the CDR3, the DNA is TGTGCCAGCAGGGCAGTTAACACTGAAGCTTTCTTT. The encoded protein is CASRAVNTEAFF.

The V call is TRBV15, the J call TRBJ2-7; no clear D. Per the germline V gene, CDR1 is LNHNV and CDR2 is YYDKDF (reference sequence). V was pared by 1 base and J by 5 bases, with 15 bases between. The CDR3 sequence is 15 residues long. The chain's CDR3 is CATSRVSRSLNEQYF. DNA for the CDR3: TGTGCCACCAGCAGAGTTAGCCGGTCCCTGAACGAGCAGTACTTC.

The chain recombines TRBV7-6 with TRBJ1-1; D is undetermined. This CDR3 comprises 16 residues. In germline, CDR1 is SGHVS, CDR2 FNYEAQ. V lost 5 bases and J 6 bases, leaving 22 bases between the germline ends. CDR3 nucleotide sequence: TGTGCCAGCAGCCCGTTGGATGGAGACTACTCCGCTGAAGCTTTCTTT. This encodes CASSPLDGDYSAEAFF.

The chain links TRBV7-9 to TRBJ2-3, with 10 bases matching TRBD2. CDR1 and CDR2 from the germline V gene are SEHNR and FQNEAQ (reference sequence). V was clipped by 5 bases and J by 2 bases; unmatched bases: 7. The length of the CDR3 is 16 residues. In DNA form, the CDR3 reads TGTGCCAGCAGCGCTACGACTAGCGGGTACACAGATACGCAGTATTTT. Translated: CASSATTSGYTDTQYF.

V gene TRBV19 combines with J gene TRBJ2-2, with 7 bases lining up with TRBD1. This CDR3 comprises 16 residues. V shed 7 bases, J shed 2 bases, and the junction held 10 bases outside the gene matches. The V gene's germline CDR1 is LNHDA and CDR2 SQIVND (reference sequence). As DNA, the CDR3 is TGTGCCAGTACCCTAAGGGGACAGCCTAACACCGGGGAGCTGTTTTTT. It codes for CASTLRGQPNTGELFF.

V and J are TRBV27 and TRBJ1-4; D unclear. The CDR3 loop spans 14 amino acids. V gave up 6 bases and J gave up 0 bases, with 8 bases separating them. Germline loops: CDR1 MNHEY, CDR2 SMNVEV (reference sequence). The CDR3 DNA reads as TGTGCCAGCAGCCTACTCGCAACTAATGAAAAACTGTTTTTT. This codes for CASSLLATNEKLFF.

The chain links TRBV7-9 to TRBJ2-2; D perhaps matches TRBD2 (6 bases). CDR1 and CDR2 (germline): SEHNR, FQNEAQ (reference sequence). The CDR3 loop spans 16 amino acids. V was cut by 3 bases and J by 6 bases, with 17 bases left in between. The CDR3: CASSFGTGEPAGELFF. The CDR3 DNA reads TGTGCCAGCAGCTTTGGGACGGGAGAACCAGCCGGGGAGCTGTTTTTT.